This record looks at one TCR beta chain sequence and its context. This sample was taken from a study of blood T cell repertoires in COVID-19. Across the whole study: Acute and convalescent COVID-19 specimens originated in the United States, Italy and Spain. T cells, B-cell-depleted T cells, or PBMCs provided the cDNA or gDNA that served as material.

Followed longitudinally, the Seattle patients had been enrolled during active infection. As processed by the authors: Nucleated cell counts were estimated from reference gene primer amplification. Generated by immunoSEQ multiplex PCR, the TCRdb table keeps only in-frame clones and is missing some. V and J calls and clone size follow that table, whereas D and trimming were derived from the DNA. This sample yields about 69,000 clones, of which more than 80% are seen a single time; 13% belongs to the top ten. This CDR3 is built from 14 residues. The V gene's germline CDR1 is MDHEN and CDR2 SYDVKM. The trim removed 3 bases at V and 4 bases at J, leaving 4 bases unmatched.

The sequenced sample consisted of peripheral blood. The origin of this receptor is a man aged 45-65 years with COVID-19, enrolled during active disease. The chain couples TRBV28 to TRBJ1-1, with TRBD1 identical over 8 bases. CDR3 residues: CASSFQGAGTEAFF. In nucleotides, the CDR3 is TGTGCCAGCAGTTTCCAGGGGGCCGGCACTGAAGCTTTCTTT.